One sample yielded the 21 T cell receptor beta chains listed below, sequenced in a study of shared clonotypes between healthy human individuals. Generated by immunoSEQ multiplex PCR, the TCRdb table keeps only in-frame clones and is missing some. The sample records 400,000 or so clones, just over 95% being singletons. Sequencing was carried out using memory CD8+ T cells sorted from blood. As to subset: CD45RO+ cells pooled with CCR7-negative TemRA cells. These TCRs come from a man aged 25-40 years in good health.

The J gene is TRBJ2-3, the V gene TRBV7-2; no reliable D call. Germline V gives CDR1 SGHTA, CDR2 FQGNSA. V lost 3 bases to trimming and J lost 1 base, with 11 bases between them. The CDR3 runs to 15 residues. Here the CDR3 DNA reads TGTGCCAGCAGCTTGGATCCAAGGGGCACAGATACGCAGTATTTT. It codes for CASSLDPRGTDTQYF.

The chain has TRBV5-6 and TRBJ1-5, with D unresolved. V was shortened by 0 bases and J by 6 bases, with 10 bases between the two germline ends. The CDR3 consists of 14 residues. Germline values: CDR1 SGHDT, CDR2 YYEEEE. The CDR3 loop is CASSLGGLTQPQHF. The CDR3 DNA reads as TGTGCCAGCAGCTTGGGAGGATTGACTCAGCCCCAGCATTTT.

CDR3 protein: CASRGTGNGELFF. Here the CDR3 DNA reads TGTGCCAGCAGGGGGACAGGGAACGGGGAGCTGTTTTTT. The chain has TRBV2 and TRBJ2-2; 9 nucleotides match TRBD1. CDR3 length: 13 amino acids. Germline V gives CDR1 SNHLY, CDR2 FYNNEI. V was clipped by 6 bases and J by 7 bases; unmatched bases: 3.

The chain joins TRBV7-3 to TRBJ2-7; the match to TRBD2 covers 10 bases. V lost 1 base, J lost 0 bases, and 9 bases stayed unmatched. The CDR3 contains 18 residues. The germline V gene has CDR1 SGHTA and CDR2 FQGTGA. DNA of the CDR3: TGTGCCAGCAGCTTAAACCCCCCCACTAGCGGGGCCTCCTACGAGCAGTACTTC. Residues: CASSLNPPTSGASYEQYF.

The V gene is TRBV2, the J gene TRBJ2-7; a possible D gene is TRBD2 (5 bases). The ends were cut back, 8 bases at V and 1 base at J, with 15 bases in the middle. The CDR3 runs 14 residues. From germline, CDR1 is SNHLY and CDR2 FYNNEI. The CDR3 loop is CASHLASLSYEQYF. The CDR3 DNA reads as TGTGCCAGCCACCTAGCTTCTCTATCCTACGAGCAGTACTTC. Looking up the rest from reference TRBV2 and TRBJ2-7 gives the full variable domain: EPEVTQTPSHQVTQMGQEVILRCVPISNHLYFYWYRQILGQKVEFLVSFYNNEISEKSEIFDDQFSVERPDGSNFTLKIRSTKLEDSAMYFCASHLASLSYEQYFGPGTRLTVT.

The gene calls are TRBV2 and TRBJ2-1, with D unclear. The CDR3 extends over 12 amino acids. Germline CDR1 reads SNHLY; CDR2 reads FYNNEI. With 5 bases removed from V and 7 bases from J, the gap between germline ends came to 9 bases. This CDR3 reads CASSIRQNEQFF. The CDR3 DNA reads as TGTGCCAGCAGTATCCGGCAGAATGAGCAGTTCTTC.

This sequence joins TRBV4-2 and TRBJ1-1; D might be TRBD1 (6 bases). Per germline, CDR1 LGHNA and CDR2 YNFKEQ. CDR3 size: 14 residues. Trimming pared 1 base from V and 5 bases from J, leaving 11 bases between. The DNA of the CDR3 is TGTGCCAGCAGCCAAGCACAGGGCGATACTGAAGCTTTCTTT. Amino acid sequence: CASSQAQGDTEAFF.

This clone was seen just once. In the same sample, other DNA sequences code for this CDR3. The V gene is TRBV10-2, the J gene TRBJ2-7; D uncertain. The CDR3 spans 13 residues. The V gene lost 3 bases and the J gene lost 2 bases, with 8 bases spanning the gap. Germline lookup yields CDR1 WSHSY and CDR2 SAAADI. CDR3: CASSDGRAYEQYF. DNA of the CDR3: TGCGCCAGCAGTGATGGCAGAGCCTACGAGCAGTACTTC.

J is TRBJ2-6 and V is TRBV5-1; D unresolved. The CDR3 consists of 18 residues. Germline CDR1 and CDR2: SGHRS and YFSETQ. V lost 3 bases to trimming and J lost 4 bases, with 20 bases between them. The CDR3 region is CASSSLRIGVLGANVLTF. In DNA form, the CDR3 reads TGCGCCAGCAGCTCGCTCAGGATAGGAGTGTTGGGGGCCAACGTCCTGACTTTC.

This chain joins TRBV18 and TRBJ2-1; TRBD2 matches at 7 bases. The V gene's germline CDR1 is KGHSH and CDR2 LQKENI. V was clipped by 3 bases and J by 4 bases; unmatched bases: 3. The CDR3 contains 14 residues. CDR3 bases: TGTGCCAGCTCACCGACTAGCTCTTACAATGAGCAGTTCTTC. Translated: CASSPTSSYNEQFF.

The J gene is TRBJ2-5, the V gene TRBV2; D not resolved. CDR1 and CDR2 (germline): SNHLY, FYNNEI. V lost 7 bases and J 0 bases, leaving 6 bases between the germline ends. The CDR3 length is 12 residues. CDR3 protein: CASTAYQETQYF. CDR3 coding DNA: TGTGCCAGCACGGCGTACCAAGAGACCCAGTACTTC.

The rearrangement joins TRBV5-3 to TRBJ2-7, with TRBD2 matching over 11 bases. TRBV5-3 is labeled an ORF, and its function is uncertain. Trimming cost V 0 bases and J 6 bases; bases outside gene matches: 5. This CDR3 contains 15 residues. The CDR3 loop reads CARSLASGRLIEQYF. CDR3 coding DNA: TGTGCCAGAAGCTTGGCTAGCGGGAGGCTAATCGAGCAGTACTTC.

This sequence joins TRBV11-2 and TRBJ2-2; D uncertain. The CDR3 contains 15 residues. V lost 0 bases to trimming and J lost 1 base, with 6 bases between them. Per the germline V gene, CDR1 is SGHAT and CDR2 is FQNNGV. The CDR3 bases are TGTGCCAGCAGCTTAGAGGGTTGGAACACCGGGGAGCTGTTTTTT. This encodes CASSLEGWNTGELFF.

The rearrangement uses TRBV6-5 and TRBJ2-3, with TRBD1 as a possible D gene (6 bases). CDR3 size: 14 residues. Germline values: CDR1 MNHEY, CDR2 SVGAGI. The V end lost 6 bases, the J end lost 5 bases, and 15 bases lay between the germline ends. The CDR3 is CASRWGQGVDTQYF. CDR3 DNA sequence: TGTGCCAGCAGGTGGGGGCAGGGAGTAGATACGCAGTATTTT.

This clone was recorded a few times. The chain carries TRBV6-6 and TRBJ1-1; unclear D gene. The CDR3 is 15 residues long. The ends were cut back, 2 bases at V and 0 bases at J, with 10 bases in the middle. The germline V gene encodes CDR1 MNHNY and CDR2 SVGAGI (reference sequence). Here the CDR3 DNA reads TGTGCCAGCAGTTACCGGTCCGCAGTGAACACTGAAGCTTTCTTT. Its protein is CASSYRSAVNTEAFF.

This chain uses TRBV11-3 with TRBJ2-3; 9 bases match TRBD2. Germline V lookup: CDR1 SGHNT, CDR2 YENEEA. V was clipped by 9 bases and J by 2 bases; unmatched bases: 12. The CDR3 extends over 16 amino acids. In DNA form, the CDR3 reads TGTGCCAGTCCCCCCCGACTAGCGGAGATCACAGATACGCAGTATTTT. It translates to CASPPRLAEITDTQYF.

This rearrangement joins TRBV27 to TRBJ1-2; 7 bases align to TRBD1. The CDR3 is 14 residues long. Germline V gene data show CDR1 as MNHEY and CDR2 as SMNVEV (reference sequence). J lost 4 bases, V lost 5 bases, and 7 bases had no gene match. The DNA for the CDR3 is TGTGCCAGCAGTGCGGGACAGAGACCCTATGGCTACACCTTC. Amino acid sequence: CASSAGQRPYGYTF.

Written as DNA, the CDR3 is TGTGCCAGCAGTGCTTCATGGGGCGAGCAGTACTTC. Protein sequence: CASSASWGEQYF. The rearrangement joins TRBV28 to TRBJ2-7, with D hard to call. Germline lookup yields CDR1 MDHEN and CDR2 SYDVKM. Trimming removed 5 bases at V and 6 bases at J, with 11 bases between. The length of the CDR3 is 12 residues.

The rearrangement joins TRBV6-1 to TRBJ2-3, with TRBD2 matching 8 bases. Germline CDR1 reads MNHNS; CDR2 reads SASEGT. With 6 bases clipped from V and 4 bases from J, the junction kept 6 bases outside the gene matches. The CDR3 has 14 amino acids. The CDR3 sequence: CASRIAGSSDTQYF. CDR3 nucleotides: TGTGCCAGCAGAATAGCGGGATCGTCAGATACGCAGTATTTT.

This clone has only a few counts. This chain uses TRBV10-3 with TRBJ1-1; D is undetermined. Trimming shortened V by 7 bases and J by 2 bases, and 11 bases separated the two germline ends. The CDR3 sequence is 13 residues long. CDR1 and CDR2 from the germline V gene are ENHRY and SYGVKD. The CDR3, as DNA: TGTGCCATCAACGCCATATTCAACACTGAAGCTTTCTTT. Translating gives CAINAIFNTEAFF.

With regard to this clone: Other DNA sequences from this sample encode an identical CDR3 as well. This sequence joins TRBV28 and TRBJ2-7; 7 nucleotides line up with TRBD2. CDR1 and CDR2 from the germline V gene are MDHEN and SYDVKM. This CDR3 region has 13 residues. The trim removed 6 bases at V and 4 bases at J, leaving 6 bases unmatched. Written as DNA, the CDR3 is TGTGCCAGCAGCTCCGGGGAGGGGTACGAGCAGTACTTC. Protein sequence: CASSSGEGYEQYF.